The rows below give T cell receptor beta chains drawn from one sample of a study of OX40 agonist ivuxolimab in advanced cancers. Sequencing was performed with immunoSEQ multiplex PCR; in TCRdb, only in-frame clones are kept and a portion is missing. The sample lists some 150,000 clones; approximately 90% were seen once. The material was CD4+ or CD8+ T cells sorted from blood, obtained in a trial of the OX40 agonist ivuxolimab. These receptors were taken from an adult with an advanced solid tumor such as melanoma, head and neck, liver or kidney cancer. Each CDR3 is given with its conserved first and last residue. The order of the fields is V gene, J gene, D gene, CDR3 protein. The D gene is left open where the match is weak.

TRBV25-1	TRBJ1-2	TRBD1	CASSEPDRGGYTF
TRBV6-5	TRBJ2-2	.	CASSYNFPNTGELFF
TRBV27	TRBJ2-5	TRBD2	CASSLSGAGVGETQYF
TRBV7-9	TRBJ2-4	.	CASSLGIAKNIQYF
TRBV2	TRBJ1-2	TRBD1	CASSSDRGFYGYTF
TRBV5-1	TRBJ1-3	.	CASSPAIGSGNTIYF
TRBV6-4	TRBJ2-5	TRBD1	CASHNRGRWGGAQYF
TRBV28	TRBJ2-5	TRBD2	CASSLPSGRWETQYF
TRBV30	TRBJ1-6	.	CAWSEGLAPLHF
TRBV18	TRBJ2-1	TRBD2	CASSEREAQFF
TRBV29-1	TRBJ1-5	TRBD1	CSVPANQDRGETQPQHF
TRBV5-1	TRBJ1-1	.	CASSLFRGNTEAFF
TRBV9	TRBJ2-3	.	CASSPWGTDTQYF
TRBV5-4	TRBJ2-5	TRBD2	CASSLGLAGGFETQYF
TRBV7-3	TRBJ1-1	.	CASSLLTAANTEAFF
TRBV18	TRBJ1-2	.	CASSPTEIYGYTF
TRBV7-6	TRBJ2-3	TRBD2	CASSLRAGGAPSTDTQYF
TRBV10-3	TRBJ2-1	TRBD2	CAISEAGDYNEQFF
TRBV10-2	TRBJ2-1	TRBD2	CASSESGAGAYNEQFF
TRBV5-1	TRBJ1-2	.	CASSPRGGDYGYTF
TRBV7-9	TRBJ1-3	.	CASSLDGSGNTIYF
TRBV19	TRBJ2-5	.	CASSAQRQETQYF